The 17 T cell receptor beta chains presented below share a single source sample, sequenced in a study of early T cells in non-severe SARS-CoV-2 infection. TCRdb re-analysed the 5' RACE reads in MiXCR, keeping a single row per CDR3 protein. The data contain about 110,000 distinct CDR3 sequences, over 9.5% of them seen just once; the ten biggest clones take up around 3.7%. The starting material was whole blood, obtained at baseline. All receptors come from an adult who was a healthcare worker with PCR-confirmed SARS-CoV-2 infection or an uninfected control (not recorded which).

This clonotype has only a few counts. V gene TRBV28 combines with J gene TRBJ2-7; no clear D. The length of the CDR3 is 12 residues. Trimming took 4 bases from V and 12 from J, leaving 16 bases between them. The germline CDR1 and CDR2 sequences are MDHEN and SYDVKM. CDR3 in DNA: TGTGCCAGCAGTTCCTCCTTGGGTATGCTGTACTTC. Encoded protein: CASSSSLGMLYF.

The CDR3 region has the DNA TGTGCCAGCAGTTACTCCATCCGTGGCACCGCACCCCTCCACTTT. Its translation is CASSYSIRGTAPLHF. The rearrangement joins TRBV6-6 to TRBJ1-6, with no clear D. CDR3 size: 15 residues. The germline V gene encodes CDR1 MNHNY and CDR2 SVGAGI (reference sequence). V lost 0 bases, J lost 11 bases, and 14 bases lay in between.

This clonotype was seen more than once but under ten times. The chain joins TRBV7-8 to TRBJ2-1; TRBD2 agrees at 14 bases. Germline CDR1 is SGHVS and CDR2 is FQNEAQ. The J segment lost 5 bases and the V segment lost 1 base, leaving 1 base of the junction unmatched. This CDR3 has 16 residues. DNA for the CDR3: TGTGCCAGCAGCTTAGGACTAGCGGGAGGGGACAATGAGCAGTTCTTC. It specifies CASSLGLAGGDNEQFF.

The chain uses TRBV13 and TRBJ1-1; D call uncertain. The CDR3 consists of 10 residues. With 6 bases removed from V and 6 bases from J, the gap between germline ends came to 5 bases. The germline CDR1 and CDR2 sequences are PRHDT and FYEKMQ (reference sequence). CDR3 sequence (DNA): TGTGCCAGCAGTCGGTCTGAAGCTTTCTTT. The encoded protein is CASSRSEAFF.

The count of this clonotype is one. CDR3 DNA sequence: TGTGCCATCAGTGGGGGACTAGCGGGAGTCCTCGAGCAGTACTTC. Translation: CAISGGLAGVLEQYF. This chain connects TRBV10-3 to TRBJ2-7, with 14 bases aligning to TRBD2. V gave up 4 bases and J gave up 6 bases; unmatched junction bases: 5. The germline gives CDR1 ENHRY, CDR2 SYGVKD. The CDR3 is 15 residues long.

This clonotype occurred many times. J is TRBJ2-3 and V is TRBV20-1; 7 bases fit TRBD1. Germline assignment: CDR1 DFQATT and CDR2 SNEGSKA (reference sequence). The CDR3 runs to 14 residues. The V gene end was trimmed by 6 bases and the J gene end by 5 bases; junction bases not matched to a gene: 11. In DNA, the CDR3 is TGCAGTGCAGGGGACAGCGACGGCCTAGATACGCAGTATTTT. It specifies CSAGDSDGLDTQYF.

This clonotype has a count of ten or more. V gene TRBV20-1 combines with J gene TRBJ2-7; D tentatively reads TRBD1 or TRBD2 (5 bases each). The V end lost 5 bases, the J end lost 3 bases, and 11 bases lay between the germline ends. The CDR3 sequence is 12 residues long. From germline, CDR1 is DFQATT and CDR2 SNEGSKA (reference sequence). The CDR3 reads CSALSGHYEQYF. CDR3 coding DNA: TGCAGTGCTTTATCGGGGCACTACGAGCAGTACTTC.

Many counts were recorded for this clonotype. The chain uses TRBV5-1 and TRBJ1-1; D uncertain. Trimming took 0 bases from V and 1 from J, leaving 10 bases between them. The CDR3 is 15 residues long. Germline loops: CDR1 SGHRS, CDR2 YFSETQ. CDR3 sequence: CASSLEPNWNTEAFF. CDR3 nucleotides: TGCGCCAGCAGCTTGGAGCCAAATTGGAACACTGAAGCTTTCTTT.

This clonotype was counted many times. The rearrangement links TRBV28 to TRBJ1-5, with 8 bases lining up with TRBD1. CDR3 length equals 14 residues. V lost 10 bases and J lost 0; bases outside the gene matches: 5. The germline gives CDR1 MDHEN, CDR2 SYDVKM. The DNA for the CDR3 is TGTGCCACCCAGGGGGCCACTAGCAATCAGCCCCAGCATTTT. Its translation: CATQGATSNQPQHF.

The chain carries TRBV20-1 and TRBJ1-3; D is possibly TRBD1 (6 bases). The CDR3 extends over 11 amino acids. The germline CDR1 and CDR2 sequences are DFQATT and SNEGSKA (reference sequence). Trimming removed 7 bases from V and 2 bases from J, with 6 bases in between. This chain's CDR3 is CSGQAGNTIYF. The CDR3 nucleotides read TGCAGTGGACAGGCTGGAAACACCATATATTTT.

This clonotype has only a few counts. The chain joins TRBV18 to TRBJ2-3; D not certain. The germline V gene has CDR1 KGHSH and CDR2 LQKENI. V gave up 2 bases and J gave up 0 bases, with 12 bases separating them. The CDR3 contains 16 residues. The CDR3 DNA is TGTGCCAGCTCACCATATCCAACTCCTAGCACAGATACGCAGTATTTT. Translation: CASSPYPTPSTDTQYF.

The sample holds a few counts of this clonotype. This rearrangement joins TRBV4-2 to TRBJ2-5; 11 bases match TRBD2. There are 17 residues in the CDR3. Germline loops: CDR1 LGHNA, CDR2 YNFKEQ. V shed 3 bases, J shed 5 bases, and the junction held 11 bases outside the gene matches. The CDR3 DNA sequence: TGTGCCAGCAGCCAGGCTCAACTAGCGGGGGTTGTTGAGACCCAGTACTTC. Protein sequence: CASSQAQLAGVVETQYF.

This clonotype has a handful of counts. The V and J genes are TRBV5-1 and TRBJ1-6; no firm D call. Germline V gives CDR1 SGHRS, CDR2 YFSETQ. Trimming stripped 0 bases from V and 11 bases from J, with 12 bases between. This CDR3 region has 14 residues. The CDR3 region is CASSLGQDGPPLHF. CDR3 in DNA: TGCGCCAGCAGCTTGGGGCAGGATGGTCCACCCCTCCACTTT.

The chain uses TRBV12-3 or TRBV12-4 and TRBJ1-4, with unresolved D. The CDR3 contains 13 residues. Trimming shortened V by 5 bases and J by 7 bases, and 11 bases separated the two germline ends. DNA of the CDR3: TGTGCCAGCAGTCTCTGGCGGAGTGAAAAACTGTTTTTT. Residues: CASSLWRSEKLFF.

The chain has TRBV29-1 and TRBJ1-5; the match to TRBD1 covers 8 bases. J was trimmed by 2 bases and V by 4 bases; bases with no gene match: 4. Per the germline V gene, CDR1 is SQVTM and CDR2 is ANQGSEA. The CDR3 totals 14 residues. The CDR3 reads CSVAPQGGNQPQHF. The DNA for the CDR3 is TGCAGCGTTGCCCCACAGGGGGGCAATCAGCCCCAGCATTTT.

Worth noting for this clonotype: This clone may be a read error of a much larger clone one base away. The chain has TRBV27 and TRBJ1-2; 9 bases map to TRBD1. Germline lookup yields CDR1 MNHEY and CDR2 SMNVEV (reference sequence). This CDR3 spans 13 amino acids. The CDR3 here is CASGLGTGTYHTF. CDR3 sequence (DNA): TGTGCCAGCGGTTTAGGGACAGGGACATACCACACCTTC.

This chain's CDR3 is CASSGGKGAHTGELFF. CDR3 bases: TGTGCCAGCAGCGGCGGAAAGGGGGCGCACACCGGGGAGCTGTTTTTT. This rearrangement joins TRBV2 to TRBJ2-2; TRBD1 matches at 7 bases. The CDR3 covers 16 residues. The V gene's germline CDR1 is SNHLY and CDR2 FYNNEI. Unmatched junction bases numbered 10, after V lost 6 bases and J lost 3 bases.